The 19 T cell receptor beta chains below were found in one sample sequenced in a study of OX40 agonist ivuxolimab in advanced cancers. Profiling relied on immunoSEQ multiplex PCR, and the TCRdb table lists in-frame clones only, not all of them. The sample has over 70,000 clones, approximately 91% seen once; the top ten hold less than 0.35%. The material sequenced was CD4+ or CD8+ T cells sorted from blood, taken in a trial of the OX40 agonist ivuxolimab. The receptors were sampled from an adult with an advanced solid tumor such as melanoma, head and neck, liver or kidney cancer.

The CDR3 loop reads CASSPGQGLNEQFF. CDR3 coding DNA: TGTGCCAGCTCACCGGGACAGGGGCTTAATGAGCAGTTCTTC. This chain links TRBV18 with TRBJ2-1, with 10 positions matching TRBD1. Germline lookup yields CDR1 KGHSH and CDR2 LQKENI. The CDR3 totals 14 residues. With V trimmed by 3 bases and J by 7 bases, 3 bases remained unmatched.

This clone was recorded only once. The chain is built from TRBV10-2 and TRBJ1-4; weak D call: TRBD1 (5 bases). Germline lookup yields CDR1 WSHSY and CDR2 SAAADI. The length of the CDR3 is 14 residues. V was clipped by 6 bases and J by 5 bases, with 13 bases between them. CDR3 region: CASRKGPINEKLFF. The CDR3 bases are TGCGCCAGCAGGAAGGGACCGATCAATGAAAAACTGTTTTTT.

This rearrangement joins TRBV19 to TRBJ2-2; D call uncertain. Trimming stripped 7 bases from V and 1 base from J, with 7 bases between. The CDR3 contains 13 residues. Germline CDR1 LNHDA, CDR2 SQIVND (reference sequence). For the CDR3, the DNA is TGTGCCAGTAATCACAGGAACACCGGGGAGCTGTTTTTT. Protein sequence: CASNHRNTGELFF.

The rearrangement joins TRBV28 to TRBJ2-3; the D is unclear. The CDR3 has 14 amino acids. The germline V gene has CDR1 MDHEN and CDR2 SYDVKM. V was trimmed by 2 bases and J by 7 bases, leaving 13 bases between them. The CDR3 bases are TGTGCCAGCAGTTTAGGGCGCCACATCTATACGCAGTATTTT. Amino acids: CASSLGRHIYTQYF.

V usage is TRBV15 and J usage is TRBJ2-3; D is perhaps TRBD2 (5 bases). The CDR3 has 15 amino acids. V shed 0 bases and J shed 2 bases, with 9 bases lying between them. Germline assignment: CDR1 LNHNV and CDR2 YYDKDF (reference sequence). CDR3 DNA sequence: TGTGCCACCAGCAGAGATCTAGCTAACACAGATACGCAGTATTTT. Translated, it gives CATSRDLANTDTQYF.

The genes are TRBV2 and TRBJ1-2, with D tentatively TRBD1 (6 bases). CDR3 length equals 16 residues. Germline lookup yields CDR1 SNHLY and CDR2 FYNNEI. V was clipped by 1 base and J by 2 bases, with 14 bases between them. The DNA of the CDR3 is TGTGCCAGCAGTGAAGAGGGGGGGGTGGCAAACTATGGCTACACCTTC. Residues: CASSEEGGVANYGYTF.

The chain joins TRBV19 to TRBJ1-5; 9 bases match TRBD1. J gave up 1 base and V 4 bases, and 8 bases lay outside the gene matches. The CDR3 has 17 amino acids. Germline V gene lookup returns CDR1 LNHDA and CDR2 SQIVND (reference sequence). The CDR3 sequence: CASSTNRGPASNQPQHF. In DNA, the CDR3 is TGTGCCAGTAGTACCAACAGGGGGCCCGCGAGCAATCAGCCCCAGCATTTT.

V usage is TRBV2 and J usage is TRBJ2-1; 8 bases fit TRBD2. V was clipped by 7 bases and J by 3 bases; unmatched bases: 5. Germline V gene sequence: CDR1 SNHLY, CDR2 FYNNEI. There are 14 residues in the CDR3. The CDR3 sequence is CASKASGFYNEQFF. Here the CDR3 DNA reads TGTGCCAGCAAGGCTAGCGGGTTCTACAATGAGCAGTTCTTC.

The rearrangement links TRBV28 to TRBJ2-4; the D is unclear. Per germline, CDR1 MDHEN and CDR2 SYDVKM. This CDR3 is built from 14 residues. Between the trimmed V and J ends, which lost 2 bases and 2 bases, there was a span of 7 bases. In DNA, the CDR3 is TGTGCCAGCAGTTTAATCGCGTCCAAAAACATTCAGTACTTC. It is translated as CASSLIASKNIQYF.

The V and J genes are TRBV5-4 and TRBJ2-3, with TRBD2 matching 7 bases. The CDR3 sequence is 14 residues long. Germline V gives CDR1 SGHNT, CDR2 YYREEE (reference sequence). J lost 4 bases, V lost 2 bases, and 4 bases had no gene match. The CDR3 nucleotides are TGTGCCAGCAGCTTCGTGGGAGGGTCAGATACGCAGTATTTT. It codes for CASSFVGGSDTQYF.

The chain has TRBV6-6 and TRBJ1-6; D is unresolved. CDR3 length: 15 residues. The germline CDR1 and CDR2 sequences are MNHNY and SVGAGI (reference sequence). Deletions cut 2 bases from V and 6 bases from J, with 11 bases between. CDR3 amino acids: CASSYGRPINSPLHF. The CDR3 DNA follows: TGTGCCAGCAGTTACGGGCGACCAATTAATTCACCCCTCCACTTT.

V usage is TRBV5-6 and J usage is TRBJ2-7; D tentatively reads TRBD1 or TRBD2 (5 bases each). Germline V lookup: CDR1 SGHDT, CDR2 YYEEEE. The CDR3 spans 14 residues. Trimming cost V 4 bases and J 6 bases, with 17 bases left between them. The chain's CDR3 is CASSAAGTTGEQYF. The CDR3, as DNA: TGTGCCAGCAGCGCCGCCGGGACGACGGGCGAGCAGTACTTC.

This chain uses TRBV27 with TRBJ2-1; D may be TRBD1 or TRBD2 (5 bases each). Per the germline V gene, CDR1 is MNHEY and CDR2 is SMNVEV (reference sequence). With 3 bases removed from V and 9 bases from J, the gap between germline ends came to 9 bases. The CDR3 contains 12 residues. The CDR3 coding sequence is TGTGCCAGCAGTTTTGATGGGGGTGAGCAGTTCTTC. Its protein is CASSFDGGEQFF.

The chain is built from TRBV18 and TRBJ2-7, with TRBD1 matching 7 bases. The CDR3 spans 13 residues. Germline trimming cut 6 bases from V and 7 bases from J; bases unmatched to any gene: 9. Germline lookup yields CDR1 KGHSH and CDR2 LQKENI. The CDR3 is CASSPTGSNEQYF. CDR3 nucleotide sequence: TGTGCCAGCTCCCCGACAGGGAGTAATGAGCAGTACTTC. The variable domain in full, with the rest retrieved from reference TRBV18 and TRBJ2-7, is NAGVMQNPRHLVRRRGQEARLRCSPMKGHSHVYWYRQLPEEGLKFMVYLQKENIIDESGMPKERFSAEFPKEGPSILRIQQVVRGDSAAYFCASSPTGSNEQYFGPGTRLTVT.

The V gene is TRBV7-9, the J gene TRBJ2-1; 7 nucleotides match TRBD2. Germline V gives CDR1 SEHNR, CDR2 FQNEAQ (reference sequence). With 7 bases clipped from V and 10 bases from J, the junction kept 13 bases outside the gene matches. The CDR3 spans 14 residues. The CDR3 reads CASILSWAGEEQFF. The CDR3 coding sequence is TGTGCCAGCATCCTGTCATGGGCGGGAGAGGAGCAGTTCTTC.

This clone was detected a few times. The rearrangement uses TRBV29-1 and TRBJ2-1; D unresolved. The CDR3 has 12 residues. The germline V gene has CDR1 SQVTM and CDR2 ANQGSEA. The V gene lost 5 bases and the J gene lost 13 bases, with 18 bases spanning the gap. The CDR3 DNA follows: TGCAGCGTTAAGGTAGCCGACCTGAGACAGTTCTTC. Its translation is CSVKVADLRQFF.

The rearrangement joins TRBV6-1 to TRBJ2-3; D is unresolved. CDR3 length: 11 residues. The germline V gene has CDR1 MNHNS and CDR2 SASEGT. Trimming removed 3 bases at V and 6 bases at J, with 4 bases between. The CDR3 loop is CASSDMDTQYF. For the CDR3, the DNA is TGTGCCAGCAGTGATATGGATACGCAGTATTTT.

The chain links TRBV2 to TRBJ2-2; D is ambiguous. Germline V gene lookup returns CDR1 SNHLY and CDR2 FYNNEI. CDR3 size: 15 residues. The V and J ends lost 4 bases and 0 bases respectively, with 9 bases between them. The CDR3 sequence is CASSGQPTNTGELFF. DNA for the CDR3: TGTGCCAGCAGTGGTCAACCAACGAACACCGGGGAGCTGTTTTTT.

V gene TRBV5-1 combines with J gene TRBJ2-1; D uncertain. The CDR3 has 16 amino acids. The V end was cut by 1 base, the J end by 0 bases, with 11 bases between. Germline V gives CDR1 SGHRS, CDR2 YFSETQ. The CDR3: CASSLTVASSYNEQFF. Here the CDR3 DNA reads TGCGCCAGCAGCTTGACGGTTGCTAGCTCCTACAATGAGCAGTTCTTC.